This TCR beta chain was recorded in a study of OX40 agonist ivuxolimab in advanced cancers. The overall study: Dosing consisted of intravenous ivuxolimab at 0.01 to 10 mg/kg every 2 weeks.

Note on this clone: Its matching antigen is unknown.

The table came from immunoSEQ multiplex PCR; TCRdb's copy has only in-frame clones and leaves some out. The table has about 13,000 clones, 84% seen once. General study results and limits: At 0.1 to 3.0 mg/kg, CD4+ and CD8+ blood T cells expanded clonally by week 6.

At baseline, cycle 4 day 1, and cycle 7 day 1, blood was sampled. This specimen was CD4+ or CD8+ T cells sorted from blood, taken in a trial of the OX40 agonist ivuxolimab. The clonotype comes from an adult with an advanced solid tumor such as melanoma, head and neck, liver or kidney cancer.

The CDR3: CASSLAAEAFF. CDR3 DNA: TGTGCCAGCAGTTTGGCTGCTGAAGCTTTCTTT. The chain has TRBV28 and TRBJ1-1; D is uncertain. CDR1 MDHEN and CDR2 SYDVKM come from the germline V gene. The CDR3 has 11 amino acids. V was shortened by 3 bases and J by 6 bases, with 5 bases between the two germline ends.